These 18 T cell receptor beta chains were sequenced from one sample in a study of cytomegalovirus exposure and HLA in healthy donors. PCR primers comprised 60 Vbeta and 13 Jbeta primers. Repertoires were generated with immunoSEQ multiplex PCR, while TCRdb's copy carries only in-frame clones and drops some. This sample has under 200,000 clones, with around 74% found just once. The sample consisted of PBMCs. Receptors originate from a female donor in good health and CMV-seronegative.

In nucleotides, the CDR3 is TGTGCCTGGGGGGGGGACAGGGGATCAGTAGGGAATTCACCCCTCCACTTT. Its translation: CAWGGDRGSVGNSPLHF. The V call is TRBV30, the J call TRBJ1-6, with 10 nucleotides matching TRBD1. CDR3 size: 17 residues. Trimming removed 5 bases from V and 7 bases from J; junction bases left unmatched: 14. From germline, CDR1 is GTSNPN and CDR2 SVGIG (reference sequence).

This rearrangement joins TRBV6-5 to TRBJ2-5; D gene unclear. Germline V gene lookup returns CDR1 MNHEY and CDR2 SVGAGI. The CDR3 contains 14 residues. V was trimmed by 4 bases and J by 4 bases, leaving 13 bases between them. The CDR3 bases are TGTGCCAGCAGTTTTAACTACCGTGGAGAGACCCAGTACTTC. This sequence encodes CASSFNYRGETQYF.

The chain is built from TRBV28 and TRBJ1-2; TRBD1 is a possible D gene (6 bases). Between the trimmed V and J ends, which lost 6 bases and 5 bases, there was a span of 10 bases. Germline V gene data show CDR1 as MDHEN and CDR2 as SYDVKM. The CDR3 sequence is 12 residues long. The CDR3 nucleotides read TGTGCCAGCAGCTGGACAGTTTATGGCTACACCTTC. It translates to CASSWTVYGYTF.

This chain uses TRBV11-3 with TRBJ2-7, with D perhaps matching TRBD2 (7 bases). The CDR3 totals 15 residues. CDR1 is SGHNT, CDR2 YENEEA, per germline. V lost 5 bases and J lost 6, with 20 bases in between. The chain's CDR3 is CASSPSSSGGSEQYF. The CDR3 region has the DNA TGTGCCAGCAGCCCGAGCTCTTCGGGGGGCTCCGAGCAGTACTTC.

The CDR3 reads CASSLGAGALTQYF. In nucleotides, the CDR3 is TGTGCCAGCAGCTTAGGAGCGGGAGCTTTGACCCAGTACTTC. This chain joins TRBV7-2 and TRBJ2-5, with 8 bases fitting TRBD2. CDR3 size: 14 residues. Per the germline V gene, CDR1 is SGHTA and CDR2 is FQGNSA. V was pared by 1 base and J by 7 bases, with 5 bases of the junction left unmatched.

This rearrangement joins TRBV19 to TRBJ1-2; a possible D gene is TRBD1 (6 bases). CDR1 and CDR2 (germline): LNHDA, SQIVND (reference sequence). V was shortened by 4 bases and J by 1 base, with 10 bases between the two germline ends. This CDR3 contains 14 residues. The CDR3 is CASSTWTDNYGYTF. The DNA of the CDR3 is TGTGCCAGTAGTACTTGGACAGATAACTATGGCTACACCTTC. The complete variable domain, with remaining parts taken from reference TRBV19 and TRBJ1-2, reads DGGITQSPKYLFRKEGQNVTLSCEQNLNHDAMYWYRQDPGQGLRLIYYSQIVNDFQKGDIAEGYSVSREKKESFPLTVTSAQKNPTAFYLCASSTWTDNYGYTFGSGTRLTVV.

This clone was seen only a few times. The CDR3 sequence is CASSPVNEQFF. In DNA, the CDR3 is TGTGCCAGCAGTCCAGTTAATGAGCAGTTCTTC. The J gene is TRBJ2-1, the V gene TRBV28; D unresolved. V was shortened by 5 bases and J by 7 bases, with 6 bases between the two germline ends. The V gene's germline CDR1 is MDHEN and CDR2 SYDVKM. The CDR3 spans 11 residues.

Concerning this clone: The same CDR3 arises from other DNA sequences in this sample as well. The chain carries TRBV7-9 and TRBJ2-2; 8 bases map to TRBD1. The germline V gene has CDR1 SEHNR and CDR2 FQNEAQ (reference sequence). The CDR3 sequence is 14 residues long. With V trimmed by 5 bases and J by 5 bases, 4 bases remained unmatched. DNA of the CDR3: TGTGCCAGCAGCCAGGGGGACAGGACCGGGGAGCTGTTTTTT. It codes for CASSQGDRTGELFF.

This clone was seen only a few times. The chain combines TRBV7-3 with TRBJ1-2; 9 bases line up with TRBD1. CDR1 is SGHTA, CDR2 FQGTGA, per germline. V shed 4 bases and J 2 bases; nucleotides not matched to a gene: 2. The CDR3 totals 14 residues. In nucleotides, the CDR3 is TGTGCCAGCAGCTCCGGACAGGGGAACTATGGCTACACCTTC. Protein product: CASSSGQGNYGYTF.

There are a few counts of this clone. Other DNA sequences in the sample encode the same CDR3. CDR3 nucleotide sequence: TGCGCCAGCAGCTTGGGGCAGGGGAATGGCTACACCTTC. Protein: CASSLGQGNGYTF. The chain has TRBV5-1 and TRBJ1-2; D is possibly TRBD1 (6 bases). CDR3 length equals 13 residues. V lost 0 bases, J lost 6 bases, and 9 bases lay in between. CDR1 is SGHRS, CDR2 YFSETQ, per germline.

The chain is built from TRBV30 and TRBJ2-4; a possible D gene is TRBD1 (6 bases). Germline loops: CDR1 GTSNPN, CDR2 SVGIG (reference sequence). The CDR3 extends over 14 amino acids. V lost 5 bases and J 6 bases, leaving 17 bases between the germline ends. The CDR3 DNA follows: TGTGCCTGGCGGCCGGACAGTCCCGTAAACATTCAGTACTTC. Translated: CAWRPDSPVNIQYF.

The CDR3 bases are TGTGCCAGCAAACTAGGTAGCGGGAGCACAGATACGCAGTATTTT. Translated, it gives CASKLGSGSTDTQYF. J is TRBJ2-3 and V is TRBV9, with 7 bases identical to TRBD2. The trim removed 6 bases at V and 0 bases at J, leaving 7 bases unmatched. In germline, CDR1 is SGDLS, CDR2 YYNGEE. The CDR3 sequence is 15 residues long.

With respect to this clone: The same CDR3 also results from other DNA sequences found in this sample. The chain has TRBV7-6 and TRBJ2-3; unclear D gene. V was pared by 1 base and J by 0 bases, with 11 bases between. Germline-derived CDR1 and CDR2 are SGHVS and FNYEAQ. This CDR3 is 16 amino acids long. DNA of the CDR3: TGTGCCAGCAGCTTAGACTCCCGAACTAGCACAGATACGCAGTATTTT. Encoded protein: CASSLDSRTSTDTQYF.

This clone was counted between two and nine times. The J gene is TRBJ2-3, the V gene TRBV6-1, with D perhaps TRBD1 (6 bases). Germline CDR1 reads MNHNS; CDR2 reads SASEGT. CDR3 length: 16 residues. V shed 3 bases and J shed 0 bases, with 13 bases lying between them. The CDR3 here is CASSEGANWSTDTQYF. CDR3 nucleotides: TGTGCCAGCAGTGAGGGGGCCAACTGGAGCACAGATACGCAGTATTTT.

This chain connects TRBV28 to TRBJ1-4; D remains ambiguous. The germline gives CDR1 MDHEN, CDR2 SYDVKM. Trimming shortened V by 3 bases and J by 8 bases, and 10 bases separated the two germline ends. CDR3 length equals 13 residues. The CDR3 sequence: CASSLARAEKLFF. Here the CDR3 DNA reads TGTGCCAGCAGTTTGGCGAGGGCAGAAAAACTGTTTTTT.

The chain couples TRBV30 to TRBJ1-1; TRBD1 agrees at 7 bases. J lost 5 bases, V lost 2 bases, and 5 bases had no gene match. Germline V gene data show CDR1 as GTSNPN and CDR2 as SVGIG (reference sequence). The CDR3 consists of 13 residues. CDR3 bases: TGTGCCTGGAGTACAGGGGCGCGTACTGAAGCTTTCTTT. Its translation: CAWSTGARTEAFF.

The chain combines TRBV2 with TRBJ2-1; 7 nucleotides match TRBD2. The germline V gene has CDR1 SNHLY and CDR2 FYNNEI. This CDR3 contains 13 residues. CDR3 region: CADSSGLYNEQFF. CDR3 DNA sequence: TGTGCGGACTCTAGCGGTCTCTACAATGAGCAGTTCTTC.

The chain employs TRBV18 and TRBJ2-1, with 11 bases identical to TRBD2. From germline, CDR1 is KGHSH and CDR2 LQKENI. The V gene end was trimmed by 3 bases and the J gene end by 10 bases; junction bases not matched to a gene: 8. The CDR3 loop spans 15 amino acids. Here the CDR3 reads CASSPLSGGAGEQFF. DNA for the CDR3: TGTGCCAGCTCACCCCTTAGCGGGGGGGCCGGGGAGCAGTTCTTC.